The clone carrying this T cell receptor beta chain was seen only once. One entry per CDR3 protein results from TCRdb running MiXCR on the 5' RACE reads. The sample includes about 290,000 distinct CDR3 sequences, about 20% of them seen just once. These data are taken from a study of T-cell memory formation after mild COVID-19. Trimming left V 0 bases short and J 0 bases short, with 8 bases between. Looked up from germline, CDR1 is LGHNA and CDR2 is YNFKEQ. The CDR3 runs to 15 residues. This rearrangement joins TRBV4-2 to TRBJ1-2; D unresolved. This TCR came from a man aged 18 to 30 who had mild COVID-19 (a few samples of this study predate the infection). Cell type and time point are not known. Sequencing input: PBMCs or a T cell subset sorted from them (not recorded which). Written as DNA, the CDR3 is TGTGCCAGCAGCCAAGAAGGAGATTCTAACTATGGCTACACCTTC. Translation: CASSQEGDSNYGYTF.